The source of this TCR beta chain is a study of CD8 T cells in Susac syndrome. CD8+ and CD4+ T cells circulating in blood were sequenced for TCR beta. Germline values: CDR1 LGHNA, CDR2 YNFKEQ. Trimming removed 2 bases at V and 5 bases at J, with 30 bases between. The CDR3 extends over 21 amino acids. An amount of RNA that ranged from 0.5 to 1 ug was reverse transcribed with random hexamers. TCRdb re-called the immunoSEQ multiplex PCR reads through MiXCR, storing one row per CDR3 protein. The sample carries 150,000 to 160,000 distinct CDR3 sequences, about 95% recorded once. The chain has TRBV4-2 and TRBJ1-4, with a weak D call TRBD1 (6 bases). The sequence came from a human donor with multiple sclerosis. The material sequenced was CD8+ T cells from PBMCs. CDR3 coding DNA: TGTGCCAGCAGCCAACACCCGTGGGATCCGGGGGCAGTGGTAGAGAATGAAAAACTGTTTTTT. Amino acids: CASSQHPWDPGAVVENEKLFF.